The present entry profiles one T cell receptor beta chain with its context. Antigen unknown. The germline gives CDR1 MNHNS, CDR2 SASEGT. V dropped 7 bases and J dropped 1 base, with 11 bases sitting between them. The CDR3 has 13 amino acids. There were TCR beta CDR3 regions amplified from RNA transcripts. An initial round of RT-PCR targeting the TCR CDR3 relied on the HTBI primer set. MiXCR was run by TCRdb on the multiplex PCR reads, yielding one entry per CDR3 protein. This sample has hundreds of thousands of distinct CDR3 sequences, with approximately 23% found just once. The study included ophthalmopathy patients with Clinical Activity Score at least 3, NOSPECS grade at least 4 and duration under 3 months. Thyroid ultrasound and orbital computed tomography, with clinical symptoms and serum thyroxine and TRAb, informed diagnoses. Fresh peripheral blood, about 10 ml of it, supplied the PBMCs. The sample is drawn from a study of T cells in Graves' hyperthyroidism and ophthalmopathy. Whole-study findings and limits: The majority of expanded thyroid clonotypes above 0.001 also appeared in blood.

This TCR was recovered from a man aged 25-40 years with Graves' ophthalmopathy. The J gene is TRBJ2-7, the V gene TRBV6-1; D may be TRBD1 (6 bases). The sample was blood. The CDR3 region is CASIGQRSYEQYF. The CDR3 DNA is TGTGCCAGCATTGGACAGAGGTCCTACGAGCAGTACTTC.